This TCR beta chain was recorded in a study of T-cell reconstitution after alpha-beta-depleted transplantation in children. Unique molecular identifiers were used in preparing the TCRbeta library. Each CDR3 protein is one row after TCRdb ran MiXCR on the PCR reads. Of 200,000 to 250,000 distinct CDR3 sequences in the sample, around 8.9% were seen once. V lost 4 bases to trimming and J lost 4 bases, with 16 bases between them. Germline CDR1 and CDR2: SGHTS and YDEGEE. This CDR3 has 15 amino acids. The origin of this receptor is a human donor who donated a stem cell graft to a child with SCID. This sequence joins TRBV5-8 and TRBJ2-3; D may be TRBD2 (5 bases). Sequenced material: PBMCs from the stem cell graft donor, taken from the stem cell graft. CDR3 coding DNA: TGTGCCAGCAGCCTTGTTGGTGGGAGCGCAGATACGCAGTATTTT. Encoded protein: CASSLVGGSADTQYF.